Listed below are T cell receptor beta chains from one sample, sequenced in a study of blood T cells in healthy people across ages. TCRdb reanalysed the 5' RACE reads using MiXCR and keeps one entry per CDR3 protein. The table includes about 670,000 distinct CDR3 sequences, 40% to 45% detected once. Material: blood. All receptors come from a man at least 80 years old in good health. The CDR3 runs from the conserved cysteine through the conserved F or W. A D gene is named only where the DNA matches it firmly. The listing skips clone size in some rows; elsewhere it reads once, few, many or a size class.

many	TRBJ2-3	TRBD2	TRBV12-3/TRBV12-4	CASSPREGHVNTQYF	TGTGCCAGCAGCCCGCGGGAGGGCCATGTAAATACGCAGTATTTT
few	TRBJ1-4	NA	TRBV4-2	CASSQESQGQLFF	TGTGCCAGCAGCCAGGAGAGTCAGGGACAACTGTTTTTT
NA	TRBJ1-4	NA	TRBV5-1	CASSPQGPSIGEKLFF	TGCGCCAGCAGCCCCCAGGGACCGTCGATTGGTGAAAAACTGTTTTTT
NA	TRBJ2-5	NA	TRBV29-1	CRVEVGIGPGEQYF	TGCCGCGTTGAAGTAGGTATAGGTCCGGGGGAGCAGTACTTC
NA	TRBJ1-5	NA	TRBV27	CASSLKDSNQPQHF	TGTGCCAGCAGTTTAAAGGATAGCAATCAGCCCCAGCATTTT
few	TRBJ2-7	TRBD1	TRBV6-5	CASSYSGTGFDEQYF	TGTGCCAGCAGTTACTCAGGGACAGGGTTCGACGAGCAGTACTTC
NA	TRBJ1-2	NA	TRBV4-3	CASSQLMRDTYGYTF	TGCGCCAGCAGCCAATTAATGCGGGACACCTATGGCTACACCTTC
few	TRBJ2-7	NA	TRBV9	CASSVGSQPQQYF	TGTGCCAGCAGCGTAGGGAGTCAACCACAGCAGTACTTC
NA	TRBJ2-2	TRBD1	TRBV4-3	CASSHSDGQGGTGELFF	TGCGCCAGCAGCCATTCCGACGGACAGGGTGGCACCGGGGAGCTGTTTTTT
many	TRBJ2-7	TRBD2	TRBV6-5	CASSYELAGPNEQYF	TGTGCCAGCAGTTACGAACTAGCGGGACCCAATGAGCAGTACTTC
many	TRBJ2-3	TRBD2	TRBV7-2	CASSSLAATDTQYF	TGTGCCAGCAGCTCTCTAGCGGCGACAGATACGCAGTATTTT
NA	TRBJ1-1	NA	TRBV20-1	CSARVSFTEAFF	TGCAGTGCTAGAGTGTCCTTCACTGAAGCTTTCTTT
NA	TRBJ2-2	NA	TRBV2	CASSESDGRSGTGELFF	TGTGCCAGCAGTGAATCCGACGGTCGGAGTGGTACCGGGGAGCTGTTTTTT
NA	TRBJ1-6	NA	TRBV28	CASSRRQGSPLHF	TGTGCCAGCAGCCGACGCCAGGGCTCACCCCTCCACTTT
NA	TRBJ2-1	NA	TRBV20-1	CSARDLIIWSSYNEQFF	TGCAGTGCTAGAGATTTAATAATCTGGAGCTCCTACAATGAGCAGTTCTTC
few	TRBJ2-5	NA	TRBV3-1	CASSQAVDRQETQYF	TGTGCCAGCAGCCAAGCTGTAGACAGACAAGAGACCCAGTACTTC
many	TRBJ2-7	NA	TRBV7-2	CASSLGLARYEQYF	TGTGCCAGCAGCTTGGGGCTAGCGAGGTACGAGCAGTACTTC
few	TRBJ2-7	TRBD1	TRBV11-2	CASSLAGQGRSLFSYNEQYF	TGTGCCAGCAGCTTAGCGGGACAGGGGCGTTCCTTATTCTCCTACAATGAGCAGTACTTC
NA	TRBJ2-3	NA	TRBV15	CATSKHQGASDTQYF	TGTGCCACCAGCAAGCACCAAGGGGCCTCAGATACGCAGTATTTT
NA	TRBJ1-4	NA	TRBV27	CASSLGHRGVAEKLFF	TGTGCCAGCAGTCTAGGGCACCGAGGGGTTGCTGAAAAACTGTTTTTT
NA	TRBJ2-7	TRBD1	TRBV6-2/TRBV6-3	CASRSGTGGGYEQYF	TGTGCCAGCAGGTCCGGGACAGGGGGCGGCTACGAGCAGTACTTC
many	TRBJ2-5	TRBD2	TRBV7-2	CASSSSGRGETQYF	TGTGCCAGCAGCTCTAGCGGGAGGGGAGAGACCCAGTACTTC
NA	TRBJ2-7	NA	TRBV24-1	CATSDAGYEQYF	TGTGCCACCAGTGACGCTGGTTACGAGCAGTACTTC
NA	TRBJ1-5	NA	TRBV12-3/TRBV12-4	CASSPGRGNQPQHF	TGTGCCAGCAGTCCAGGGAGGGGCAATCAGCCCCAGCATTTT
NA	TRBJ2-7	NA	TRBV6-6	CASSYSKRELRYEQYF	TGTGCCAGCAGTTACTCGAAAAGGGAACTCCGCTACGAGCAGTACTTC
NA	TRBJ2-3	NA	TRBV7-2	CASSKTSIGTDTQYF	TGTGCCAGCAGCAAGACTAGTATTGGCACAGATACGCAGTATTTT
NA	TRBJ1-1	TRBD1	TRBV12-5	CASGRNRGRETEAFF	TGTGCTAGTGGTAGAAACAGGGGGCGCGAGACTGAAGCTTTCTTT
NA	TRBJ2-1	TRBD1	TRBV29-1	CSVDLDRLSYNEQFF	TGCAGCGTTGATTTGGACAGGCTATCCTACAATGAGCAGTTCTTC
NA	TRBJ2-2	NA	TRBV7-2	CASRNNREITGELFF	TGTGCCAGCAGAAACAATCGGGAGATCACCGGGGAGCTGTTTTTT
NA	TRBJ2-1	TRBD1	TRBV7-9	CASSMGQGNEQFF	TGTGCCAGCAGCATGGGACAGGGGAATGAGCAGTTCTTC
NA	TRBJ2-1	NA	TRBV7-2	CASSNSVVSSYNEQFF	TGTGCCAGCAGCAATAGCGTAGTGAGCTCCTACAATGAGCAGTTCTTC
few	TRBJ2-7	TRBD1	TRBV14	CASRRQGSSYEQYF	TGTGCCAGCAGAAGACAGGGATCCTCCTACGAGCAGTACTTC
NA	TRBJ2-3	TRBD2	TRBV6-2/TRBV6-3	CASSSGLAGDRHTQYF	TGTGCCAGCAGTTCTGGACTAGCGGGAGATCGACATACGCAGTATTTT
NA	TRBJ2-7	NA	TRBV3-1	CASSQGRRTATYEQYF	TGTGCCAGCAGCCAAGGGCGGCGGACAGCAACCTACGAGCAGTACTTC
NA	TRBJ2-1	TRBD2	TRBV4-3	CASSQAWTSGQYNEQFF	TGCGCCAGCAGCCAAGCCTGGACTAGCGGACAATACAATGAGCAGTTCTTC
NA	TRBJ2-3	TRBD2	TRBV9	CASSVGAGRAGEPYSTDTQYF	TGTGCCAGCAGCGTAGGGGCCGGTCGGGCGGGGGAGCCTTATAGCACAGATACGCAGTATTTT
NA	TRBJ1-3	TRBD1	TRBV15	CATSSWGQNPGNTIYF	TGTGCCACCAGCAGTTGGGGACAGAACCCTGGAAACACCATATATTTT
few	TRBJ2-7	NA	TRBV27	CASSLPSGFSYEQYF	TGTGCCAGCAGCCTCCCCAGCGGGTTCTCCTACGAGCAGTACTTC
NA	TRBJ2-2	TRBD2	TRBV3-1	CASSQPGRASTGELFF	TGTGCCAGCAGCCAACCCGGGAGGGCCTCCACCGGGGAGCTGTTTTTT
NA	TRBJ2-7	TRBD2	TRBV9	CASSVASGGSKYEQYF	TGTGCCAGCAGCGTAGCTTCAGGCGGGAGTAAATACGAGCAGTACTTC
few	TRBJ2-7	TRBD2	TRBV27	CASSPSSGSVYEQYF	TGTGCCAGCAGTCCCTCTAGCGGTTCGGTCTACGAGCAGTACTTC
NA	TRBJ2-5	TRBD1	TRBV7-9	CASSTRTGGAQETQYF	TGTGCCAGCAGCACGCGGACAGGGGGGGCTCAAGAGACCCAGTACTTC
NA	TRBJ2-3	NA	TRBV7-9	CASSQPPAGTDTQYF	TGTGCCAGCAGCCAACCCCCGGCCGGCACAGATACGCAGTATTTT
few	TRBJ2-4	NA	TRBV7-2	CASSRIPLVEQYF	TGTGCCAGCAGCCGAATCCCACTTGTGGAGCAGTACTTC
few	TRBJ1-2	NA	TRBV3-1	CASSFRAGELYGYTF	TGTGCCAGCAGTTTCCGTGCGGGCGAACTCTATGGCTACACCTTC
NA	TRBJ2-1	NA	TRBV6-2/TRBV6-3	CASSYSTESYNEQFF	TGTGCCAGCAGTTACTCAACGGAGAGCTACAATGAGCAGTTCTTC